This record concerns one T cell receptor beta chain sequence. The antigen is not known. The source of the sample is a study of cytomegalovirus exposure and HLA in healthy donors. Study results and limitations: In a later analysis, donors in an Asian-associated ancestry cluster reportedly had fewer N-insertions in productive TCRs than the cohort mean. In a later analysis, V- and J-gene trimming of beta chains associated with a DCLRE1C missense variant, replicated independently. The authors considered a cluster of highly shared sequence variants likely to be a sequencing artifact. In an earlier analysis, in fewer than 700 donors, most V segments appeared productive either ~87% or ~30% of the time.

60 Vbeta and 13 Jbeta primers were used in PCR. Generated by immunoSEQ multiplex PCR, the TCRdb table keeps only in-frame clones and is missing some. The sample consists of 180,000 or so clones, approximately 85% of them appearing once. The sequence was obtained from a man younger than 35 in good health and CMV-seropositive. Input material: PBMCs.

The CDR3 DNA follows: TGTGCCAGCAGCCCCACTAGAATCCGTGAGACCCAGTACTTC. This sequence encodes CASSPTRIRETQYF. The V and J genes are TRBV6-1 and TRBJ2-5; D may be TRBD2 (5 bases). The ends were cut back, 6 bases at V and 5 bases at J, with 16 bases in the middle. CDR1 is MNHNS and CDR2 is SASEGT in the germline V gene. The CDR3 is made up of 14 amino acids.